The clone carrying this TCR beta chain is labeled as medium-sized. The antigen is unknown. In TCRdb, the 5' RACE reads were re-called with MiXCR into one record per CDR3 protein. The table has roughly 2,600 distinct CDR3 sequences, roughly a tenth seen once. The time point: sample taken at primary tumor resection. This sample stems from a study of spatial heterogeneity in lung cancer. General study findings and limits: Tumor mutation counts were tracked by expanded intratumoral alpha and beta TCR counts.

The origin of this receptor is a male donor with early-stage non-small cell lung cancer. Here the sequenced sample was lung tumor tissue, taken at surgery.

CDR3 region: CAISESQGGTDTQYF. The CDR3 region has the DNA TGTGCCATCAGTGAGTCCCAGGGAGGAACAGATACGCAGTATTTT. This chain uses TRBV10-3 with TRBJ2-3; possible D gene TRBD2, 6 bases. Germline-derived CDR1 and CDR2 are ENHRY and SYGVKD. There are 15 residues in the CDR3. Trimming removed 0 bases from V and 3 bases from J, with 10 bases in between.